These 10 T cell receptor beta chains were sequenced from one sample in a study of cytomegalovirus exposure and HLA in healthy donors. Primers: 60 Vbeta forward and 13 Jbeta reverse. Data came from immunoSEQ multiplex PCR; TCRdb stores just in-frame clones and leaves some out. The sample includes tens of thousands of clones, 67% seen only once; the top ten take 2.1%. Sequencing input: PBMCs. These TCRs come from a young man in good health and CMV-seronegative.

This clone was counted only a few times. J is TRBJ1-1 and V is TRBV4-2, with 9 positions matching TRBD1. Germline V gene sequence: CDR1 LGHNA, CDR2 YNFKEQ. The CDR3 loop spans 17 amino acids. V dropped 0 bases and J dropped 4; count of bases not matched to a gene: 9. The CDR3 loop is CASSQDFTDRGSTEAFF. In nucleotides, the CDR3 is TGTGCCAGCAGCCAAGATTTTACGGACAGGGGTTCCACTGAAGCTTTCTTT.

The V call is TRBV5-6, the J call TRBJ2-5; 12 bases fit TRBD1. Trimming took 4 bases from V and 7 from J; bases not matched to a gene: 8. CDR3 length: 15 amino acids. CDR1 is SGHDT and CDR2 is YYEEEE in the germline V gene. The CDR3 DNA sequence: TGTGCCAGCAGCCCCCAGGGACAGGGGGCCTTGACCCAGTACTTC. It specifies CASSPQGQGALTQYF.

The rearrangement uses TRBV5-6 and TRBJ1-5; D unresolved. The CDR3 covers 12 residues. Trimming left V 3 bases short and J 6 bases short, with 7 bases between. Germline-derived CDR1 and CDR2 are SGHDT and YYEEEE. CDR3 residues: CASSSGGQPQHF. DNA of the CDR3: TGTGCCAGCAGCTCGGGAGGTCAGCCCCAGCATTTT.

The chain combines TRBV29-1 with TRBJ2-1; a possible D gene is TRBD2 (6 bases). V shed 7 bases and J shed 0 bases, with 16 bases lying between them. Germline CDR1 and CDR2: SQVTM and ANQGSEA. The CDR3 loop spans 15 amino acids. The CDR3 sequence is CSGYVAVISYNEQFF. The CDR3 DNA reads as TGCAGCGGGTATGTAGCGGTTATCTCCTACAATGAGCAGTTCTTC.

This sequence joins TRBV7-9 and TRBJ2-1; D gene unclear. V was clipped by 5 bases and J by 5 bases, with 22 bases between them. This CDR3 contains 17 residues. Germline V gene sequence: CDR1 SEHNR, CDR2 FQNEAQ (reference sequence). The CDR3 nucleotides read TGTGCCAGCAGCCCAAGGCCTTGGGCTCCTCATAACAATGAGCAGTTCTTC. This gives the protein CASSPRPWAPHNNEQFF.

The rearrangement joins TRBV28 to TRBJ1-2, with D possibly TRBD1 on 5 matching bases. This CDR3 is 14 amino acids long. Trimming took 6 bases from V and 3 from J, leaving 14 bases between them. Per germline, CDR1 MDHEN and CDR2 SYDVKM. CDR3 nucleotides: TGTGCCAGCAGCTCCACCCAGGGTCACTATGGCTACACCTTC. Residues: CASSSTQGHYGYTF.

Here the CDR3 reads CASSGEGVRSNQPQHF. CDR3 sequence (DNA): TGTGCCAGCAGTGGGGAAGGGGTCAGAAGCAATCAGCCCCAGCATTTT. The gene calls are TRBV2 and TRBJ1-5; tentative D call: TRBD1 (5 bases). CDR3 length: 16 amino acids. CDR1 is SNHLY, CDR2 FYNNEI, per germline. The germline V and J ends were trimmed by 4 bases and 1 base, with 14 bases remaining between them.

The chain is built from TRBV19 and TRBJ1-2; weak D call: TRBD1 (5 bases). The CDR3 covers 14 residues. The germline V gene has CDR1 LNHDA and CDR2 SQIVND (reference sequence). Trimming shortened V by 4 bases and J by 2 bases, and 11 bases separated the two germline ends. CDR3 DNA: TGTGCCAGTAGTACCGGGGGTCGGAACTATGGCTACACCTTC. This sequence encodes CASSTGGRNYGYTF.

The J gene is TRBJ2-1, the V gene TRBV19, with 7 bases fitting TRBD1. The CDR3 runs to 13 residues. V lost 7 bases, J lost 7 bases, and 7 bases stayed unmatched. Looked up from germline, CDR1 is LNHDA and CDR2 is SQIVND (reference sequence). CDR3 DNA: TGTGCCAGTACCCCGACAGGGTGGAATGAGCAGTTCTTC. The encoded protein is CASTPTGWNEQFF.

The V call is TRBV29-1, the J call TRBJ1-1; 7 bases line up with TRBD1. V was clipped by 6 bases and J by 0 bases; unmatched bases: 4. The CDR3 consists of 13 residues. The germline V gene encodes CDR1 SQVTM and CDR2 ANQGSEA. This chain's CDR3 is CSVLQGMNTEAFF. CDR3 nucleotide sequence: TGCAGCGTCCTACAGGGGATGAACACTGAAGCTTTCTTT.